Listed here are 28 T cell receptor beta chains from one sample, sequenced in a study of OX40 agonist ivuxolimab in advanced cancers. The method was immunoSEQ multiplex PCR; TCRdb's version includes in-frame clones alone and lacks a portion of them. The table lists roughly 36,000 clones, 89% of them singletons, with 8.5% to 9.5% in the top ten. The sample in question was CD4+ or CD8+ T cells sorted from blood, obtained in a trial of the OX40 agonist ivuxolimab. The origin of the receptors is an adult with an advanced solid tumor such as melanoma, head and neck, liver or kidney cancer.

The CDR3 reads CASAPHPSGKEGGTQYF. Written as DNA, the CDR3 is TGTGCTAGTGCCCCGCACCCCTCGGGAAAAGAGGGAGGTACGCAGTATTTT. The J gene is TRBJ2-3, the V gene TRBV12-5, with D possibly TRBD2 on 6 matching bases. CDR3 size: 17 residues. Germline V gene lookup returns CDR1 LGHNT and CDR2 FRNRAP. V lost 7 bases, J lost 8 bases, and 28 bases lay in between.

The rearrangement links TRBV23-1 to TRBJ1-5, with D hard to call. TRBV23-1 is noted as an ORF with a role that remains uncertain. The CDR3 has 12 amino acids. V was clipped by 7 bases and J by 2 bases, with 6 bases between them. The CDR3 region has the DNA TGCGCCAGCAAAGAGGGCAATCAGCCCCAGCATTTT. Protein: CASKEGNQPQHF.

The CDR3 DNA reads TGTGCCAGCAGCGTAGCCCAGAATCAGCCCCAGCATTTT. The encoded protein is CASSVAQNQPQHF. The V gene is TRBV9, the J gene TRBJ1-5; D is ambiguous. The CDR3 is made up of 13 amino acids. In germline, CDR1 is SGDLS, CDR2 YYNGEE. Trimming left V 0 bases short and J 4 bases short, with 5 bases between.

The V gene is TRBV5-1, the J gene TRBJ2-2, with TRBD1 identical over 8 bases. The CDR3 runs 14 residues. Per the germline V gene, CDR1 is SGHRS and CDR2 is YFSETQ. V was clipped by 4 bases and J by 6 bases; unmatched bases: 5. CDR3 nucleotide sequence: TGCGCCAGCAGCATGGACAGGGAAGCCGGGGAGCTGTTTTTT. Protein: CASSMDREAGELFF.

V is TRBV7-8 and J is TRBJ2-7; D is unresolved. Germline loops: CDR1 SGHVS, CDR2 FQNEAQ. The length of the CDR3 is 12 residues. V gave up 4 bases and J gave up 1 base, with 5 bases separating them. CDR3 sequence (DNA): TGTGCCAGCAGCTCCCGGTCCTACGAGCAGTACTTC. Translating it yields CASSSRSYEQYF.

The rearrangement links TRBV9 to TRBJ2-5, with D unresolved. TRBJ2-7 explains the end of the DNA better; the J call may be wrong. Germline assignment: CDR1 SGDLS and CDR2 YYNGEE. The CDR3 consists of 15 residues. The CDR3 loop is CASSVEGRTPSEQYF. The CDR3 bases are TGTGCCAGCAGCGTAGAAGGCAGGACGCCGAGCGAGCAGTACTTC.

V usage is TRBV28 and J usage is TRBJ2-7; 8 bases map to TRBD2. The V segment lost 6 bases and the J segment 4 bases; nucleotides outside the gene matches: 8. This CDR3 region has 14 residues. In germline, CDR1 is MDHEN, CDR2 SYDVKM. CDR3 protein: CASRTGGEWYEQYF. Here the CDR3 DNA reads TGTGCCAGCAGAACCGGGGGGGAGTGGTACGAGCAGTACTTC.

The chain combines TRBV10-3 with TRBJ1-5; possible D gene TRBD1, 5 bases. V lost 10 bases to trimming and J lost 1 base, with 11 bases between them. CDR1 and CDR2 (germline): ENHRY, SYGVKD. The CDR3 is 13 amino acids. As DNA, the CDR3 is TGTGCCACCCAGGGTAAGAGCAATCAGCCCCAGCATTTT. Protein sequence: CATQGKSNQPQHF.

V gene TRBV4-3 combines with J gene TRBJ2-3; the D call may be TRBD1 or TRBD2 (5 bases each). Per germline, CDR1 LGHNA and CDR2 YSLEER. Trimming stripped 0 bases from V and 3 bases from J, with 22 bases between. This CDR3 is 19 amino acids long. The CDR3 sequence: CASSQEAGRRDQRTDTQYF. The CDR3 nucleotides are TGCGCCAGCAGCCAAGAGGCGGGTCGTAGGGACCAACGAACAGATACGCAGTATTTT.

The chain combines TRBV20-1 with TRBJ2-7; D not certain. Germline CDR1 DFQATT, CDR2 SNEGSKA (reference sequence). CDR3 length: 11 residues. Deletions cut 0 bases from V and 3 bases from J, with 3 bases between. Here the CDR3 reads CSAREDYEQYF. CDR3 DNA: TGCAGTGCTAGAGAAGACTACGAGCAGTACTTC.

DNA for the CDR3: TGTGCCAGCGAAGGGTACTACAATGAGCAGTTCTTC. Translation: CASEGYYNEQFF. The chain joins TRBV28 to TRBJ2-1; D gene ambiguous. CDR1 is MDHEN, CDR2 SYDVKM, per germline. The CDR3 has 12 amino acids. V shed 8 bases and J shed 3 bases, with 8 bases lying between them.

The sample holds a few counts of this clone. The V and J genes are TRBV19 and TRBJ2-7, with TRBD2 matching 15 bases. The CDR3 is 15 residues long. CDR1 LNHDA and CDR2 SQIVND come from the germline V gene (reference sequence). Unmatched junction bases numbered 6, after V lost 6 bases and J lost 6 bases. The CDR3 DNA reads as TGTGCCAGTAGCATGGGACTAGCGGGAGGTTCCGAGCAGTACTTC. This translates into CASSMGLAGGSEQYF.

This clone was recorded once. The identical CDR3 is also encoded by other nucleotide sequences in the sample. The rearrangement links TRBV28 to TRBJ1-2; no clear D gene. Germline V gene sequence: CDR1 MDHEN, CDR2 SYDVKM. V was pared by 5 bases and J by 2 bases, with 9 bases between. There are 13 residues in the CDR3. The CDR3 bases are TGTGCCAGCAGTCTAGGGAGAAACTATGGCTACACCTTC. Amino acid sequence: CASSLGRNYGYTF.

In its sample, this clone was seen a few times. This sequence joins TRBV6-5 and TRBJ1-1; maybe TRBD1 (5 bases). In germline, CDR1 is MNHEY, CDR2 SVGAGI. The V end lost 4 bases, the J end lost 2 bases, and 17 bases lay between the germline ends. The CDR3 has 16 amino acids. CDR3 nucleotide sequence: TGTGCCAGCAGTTTTAATCAGGGACGAGGAAACACTGAAGCTTTCTTT. It is translated as CASSFNQGRGNTEAFF.

The chain joins TRBV7-2 to TRBJ2-7; TRBD1 is a possible D gene (5 bases). V shed 1 base and J shed 2 bases, with 9 bases lying between them. Per germline, CDR1 SGHTA and CDR2 FQGNSA. The CDR3 sequence is 14 residues long. CDR3 sequence reads: CASSLGQPAYEQYF. Here the CDR3 DNA reads TGTGCCAGCAGCTTAGGACAGCCTGCCTACGAGCAGTACTTC.

V and J are TRBV2 and TRBJ2-2; unclear D gene. V was shortened by 5 bases and J by 1 base, with 8 bases between the two germline ends. This CDR3 is built from 14 residues. CDR1 and CDR2 (germline): SNHLY, FYNNEI. CDR3 residues: CASSPGMNTGELFF. For the CDR3, the DNA is TGTGCCAGCAGTCCAGGAATGAACACCGGGGAGCTGTTTTTT.

This chain uses TRBV7-2 with TRBJ2-1, with D uncertain. Germline lookup yields CDR1 SGHTA and CDR2 FQGNSA. The germline V and J ends were trimmed by 0 bases and 10 bases, with 4 bases remaining between them. The CDR3 sequence is 11 residues long. Here the CDR3 reads CASSLAAEQFF. CDR3 DNA sequence: TGTGCCAGCAGCTTAGCAGCAGAGCAGTTCTTC. Drawing the rest from reference TRBV7-2 and TRBJ2-1, the complete variable domain is GAGVSQSPSNKVTEKGKDVELRCDPISGHTALYWYRQSLGQGLEFLIYFQGNSAPDKSGLPSDRFSAERTGGSVSTLTIQRTQQEDSAVYLCASSLAAEQFFGPGTRLTVL.

The V gene is TRBV25-1, the J gene TRBJ2-3, with D unclear. CDR1 is MGHDK and CDR2 is SYGVNS in the germline V gene. This CDR3 is 13 amino acids long. V was pared by 4 bases and J by 3 bases, with 8 bases between. The CDR3 DNA is TGTGCCAGCAGTGGGCAGTTAACAGATACGCAGTATTTT. It encodes CASSGQLTDTQYF.

The V call is TRBV5-5, the J call TRBJ1-4, with D unclear. Germline assignment: CDR1 SGHKS and CDR2 YYEKEE (reference sequence). The germline V and J ends were trimmed by 3 bases and 8 bases, with 17 bases remaining between them. CDR3 size: 15 residues. The chain's CDR3 is CASSSELVLGEKLFF. In DNA, the CDR3 is TGTGCCAGCAGCTCCGAGTTGGTCCTGGGGGAAAAACTGTTTTTT.

The chain has TRBV5-4 and TRBJ2-7, with a weak D call TRBD2 (5 bases). This CDR3 comprises 14 residues. Germline CDR1 reads SGHNT; CDR2 reads YYREEE (reference sequence). V was clipped by 2 bases and J by 5 bases, with 14 bases between them. The CDR3 nucleotides are TGTGCCAGCAGCTTTGACATGAACGGGGACGAGCAGTACTTC. Translated: CASSFDMNGDEQYF.

V is TRBV13 and J is TRBJ2-7; 10 bases agree with TRBD2. CDR3 length equals 15 residues. The ends lost 5 bases at V and 3 bases at J; junction bases unmatched: 7. Germline V gene data show CDR1 as PRHDT and CDR2 as FYEKMQ (reference sequence). This CDR3 reads CASSPGLAVIYEQYF. The CDR3 region has the DNA TGTGCCAGCAGCCCAGGACTAGCGGTAATCTACGAGCAGTACTTC.

Only a few counts were recorded for this clone. The V and J genes are TRBV5-6 and TRBJ2-5, with D uncertain. The germline V gene encodes CDR1 SGHDT and CDR2 YYEEEE. The CDR3 has 12 amino acids. Between the trimmed V and J ends, which lost 2 bases and 4 bases, there was a span of 6 bases. CDR3 sequence (DNA): TGTGCCAGCAGCTTAAATCGAGAGACCCAGTACTTC. Protein sequence: CASSLNRETQYF.

This clone appeared a few times. The V call is TRBV28, the J call TRBJ1-5; D is unclear. The CDR3 is 12 residues long. Trimming stripped 10 bases from V and 4 bases from J, with 11 bases between. Germline assignment: CDR1 MDHEN and CDR2 SYDVKM. The DNA for the CDR3 is TGTGCCACAGGAGGGCATAATCAGCCCCAGCATTTT. Its protein product is CATGGHNQPQHF.

V and J are TRBV10-2 and TRBJ1-3; D ambiguous. V gave up 9 bases and J gave up 0 bases, with 9 bases separating them. The germline gives CDR1 WSHSY, CDR2 SAAADI. This CDR3 region has 13 residues. CDR3 loop: CASCPSSGNTIYF. In nucleotides, the CDR3 is TGCGCCAGTTGCCCCAGCTCTGGAAACACCATATATTTT.

The chain combines TRBV18 with TRBJ1-2; unclear D gene. In germline, CDR1 is KGHSH, CDR2 LQKENI. The germline V and J ends were trimmed by 2 bases and 4 bases, with 14 bases remaining between them. CDR3 length: 15 residues. The CDR3 sequence: CASSPVYGESYGYTF. In DNA form, the CDR3 reads TGTGCCAGCTCACCAGTGTACGGGGAGTCCTATGGCTACACCTTC. The variable domain in full, completed from reference TRBV18 and TRBJ1-2, reads NAGVMQNPRHLVRRRGQEARLRCSPMKGHSHVYWYRQLPEEGLKFMVYLQKENIIDESGMPKERFSAEFPKEGPSILRIQQVVRGDSAAYFCASSPVYGESYGYTFGSGTRLTVV.

The chain links TRBV18 to TRBJ2-5, with unresolved D. CDR1 and CDR2 from the germline V gene are KGHSH and LQKENI. This CDR3 comprises 12 residues. Trimming took off 2 bases at V and 2 bases at J, with 3 bases between the two ends. The chain's CDR3 is CASSPTQETQYF. The CDR3 DNA reads TGTGCCAGCTCACCAACGCAAGAGACCCAGTACTTC.

This clone was counted only a few times. The chain couples TRBV7-8 to TRBJ1-2; no clear D gene. V was clipped by 1 base and J by 5 bases, with 5 bases between them. Germline lookup yields CDR1 SGHVS and CDR2 FQNEAQ. The CDR3 extends over 12 amino acids. CDR3 bases: TGTGCCAGCAGCTTAGGCGGATATGGCTACACCTTC. Amino acids: CASSLGGYGYTF. Variable domain in full (rest from reference TRBV7-8 and TRBJ1-2): GAGVSQSPRYKVAKRGQDVALRCDPISGHVSLFWYQQALGQGPEFLTYFQNEAQLDKSGLPSDRFFAERPEGSVSTLKIQRTQQEDSAVYLCASSLGGYGYTFGSGTRLTVV.

The J gene is TRBJ2-3, the V gene TRBV7-6; tentatively, D is TRBD1 (5 bases). This CDR3 has 14 residues. The V end lost 2 bases, the J end lost 5 bases, and 11 bases lay between the germline ends. Looked up from germline, CDR1 is SGHVS and CDR2 is FNYEAQ. CDR3 nucleotides: TGTGCCAGCAGCTTAAGGGCAGGGATAGATACGCAGTATTTT. This encodes CASSLRAGIDTQYF. Together with reference TRBV7-6 and TRBJ2-3, the CDR3 gives the full variable domain: GAGVSQSPRYKVTKRGQDVALRCDPISGHVSLYWYRQALGQGPEFLTYFNYEAQQDKSGLPNDRFSAERPEGSISTLTIQRTEQRDSAMYRCASSLRAGIDTQYFGPGTRLTVL.